These 3 T cell receptor beta chains share one sample of origin, sequenced in a study of blood T cell repertoires in COVID-19. Profiled with immunoSEQ multiplex PCR; TCRdb holds only in-frame clones, not every one. This table holds roughly 120,000 clones, more than 80% found once. The sample was peripheral blood. These receptors were obtained from a woman aged 60-75 years with COVID-19, enrolled during active disease.

The rearrangement links TRBV6-5 to TRBJ1-6, with TRBD1 matching over 9 bases. The CDR3 is 14 amino acids. Per germline, CDR1 MNHEY and CDR2 SVGAGI. V gave up 5 bases and J gave up 8 bases; unmatched junction bases: 4. The CDR3 loop reads CASSQQGAYSPLHF. CDR3 DNA sequence: TGTGCCAGCAGTCAACAGGGGGCCTATTCACCCCTCCACTTT.

This clone came up a few times. CDR3 in amino acids: CASSIASPGGNQPQHF. In DNA form, the CDR3 reads TGTGCCAGTAGTATAGCCTCCCCCGGGGGAAATCAGCCCCAGCATTTT. This rearrangement joins TRBV19 to TRBJ1-5, with D possibly TRBD1 on 5 matching bases. Germline CDR1 reads LNHDA; CDR2 reads SQIVND (reference sequence). The CDR3 spans 16 residues. Trimming cost V 1 base and J 4 bases, with 14 bases left between them.

This sequence joins TRBV19 and TRBJ2-5, with D unresolved. V was clipped by 2 bases and J by 5 bases, with 12 bases between them. This CDR3 contains 14 residues. Germline V gene data show CDR1 as LNHDA and CDR2 as SQIVND (reference sequence). Here the CDR3 reads CASSIWAKAETQYF. The CDR3 region has the DNA TGTGCCAGTAGTATATGGGCCAAGGCGGAGACCCAGTACTTC.